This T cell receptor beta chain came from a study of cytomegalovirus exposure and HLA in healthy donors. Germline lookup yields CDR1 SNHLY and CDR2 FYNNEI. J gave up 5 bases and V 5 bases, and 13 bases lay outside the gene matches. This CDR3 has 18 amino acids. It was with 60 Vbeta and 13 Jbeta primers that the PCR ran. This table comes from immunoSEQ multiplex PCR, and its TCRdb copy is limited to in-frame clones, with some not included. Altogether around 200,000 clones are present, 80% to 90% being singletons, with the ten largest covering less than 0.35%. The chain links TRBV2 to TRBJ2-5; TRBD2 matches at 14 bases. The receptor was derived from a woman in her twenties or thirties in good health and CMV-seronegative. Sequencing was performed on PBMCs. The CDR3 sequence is CASSRTSGRRGDWETQYF. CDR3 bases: TGTGCCAGCAGTCGGACTAGCGGGAGGAGGGGTGATTGGGAGACCCAGTACTTC.